Listed here are 9 T cell receptor beta chains from one sample, sequenced in a study of T-cell memory formation after mild COVID-19. TCRdb reanalysed the 5' RACE reads using MiXCR and keeps one entry per CDR3 protein. The profile covers about 350,000 distinct CDR3 sequences, with roughly 15% appearing a single time and over 20% taken by the ten largest. Sequencing was carried out using PBMCs or a T cell subset sorted from them (not recorded which). The receptors come from a man aged 18-30 years who had mild COVID-19 (a few samples of this study predate the infection). Cell type and time point are not known.

The sample holds many counts of this clonotype. J is TRBJ2-5 and V is TRBV5-1, with D unclear. The CDR3 runs to 13 residues. V shed 5 bases and J shed 5 bases, with 13 bases lying between them. Germline V gene sequence: CDR1 SGHRS, CDR2 YFSETQ. The CDR3 protein is CASRVVGWETQYF. The CDR3 DNA reads TGCGCCAGCAGAGTAGTAGGTTGGGAGACCCAGTACTTC.

CDR3 in amino acids: CSVEGQGPFF. DNA of the CDR3: TGCAGCGTTGAAGGCCAGGGTCCTTTCTTT. The V gene is TRBV29-1, the J gene TRBJ1-1; possible D gene TRBD1, 5 bases. With 1 base removed from V and 12 bases from J, the gap between germline ends came to 9 bases. In germline, CDR1 is SQVTM, CDR2 ANQGSEA. There are 10 residues in the CDR3.

This clonotype was detected a few times. The chain recombines TRBV7-2 with TRBJ2-1, with unresolved D. The V end was cut by 1 base, the J end by 7 bases, with 14 bases between. The CDR3 sequence is 15 residues long. Germline values: CDR1 SGHTA, CDR2 FQGNSA. This CDR3 is CASSLEGTILNEQFF. The CDR3 bases are TGTGCCAGCAGCTTAGAAGGTACTATTCTAAATGAGCAGTTCTTC. The whole variable domain, filled in from reference TRBV7-2 and TRBJ2-1, reads GAGVSQSPSNKVTEKGKDVELRCDPISGHTALYWYRQSLGQGLEFLIYFQGNSAPDKSGLPSDRFSAERTGGSVSTLTIQRTQQEDSAVYLCASSLEGTILNEQFFGPGTRLTVL.

In its sample, this clonotype was seen many times. The chain employs TRBV7-9 and TRBJ2-7; unclear D gene. This CDR3 comprises 14 residues. V lost 5 bases and J 4 bases, leaving 15 bases between the germline ends. Germline V gene sequence: CDR1 SEHNR, CDR2 FQNEAQ (reference sequence). The CDR3 DNA is TGTGCCAGCAGCAAAACACCGACACCATACGAGCAGTACGTC. This sequence encodes CASSKTPTPYEQYV.

The chain carries TRBV19 and TRBJ1-5; 9 bases line up with TRBD1. Germline CDR1 reads LNHDA; CDR2 reads SQIVND (reference sequence). After removal of 1 base from V and 0 bases from J, the junction contained 4 bases not matched to a gene. The CDR3 totals 17 residues. CDR3 DNA sequence: TGTGCCAGTAGTATAGCCGGGACAGGGTTTAGCAATCAGCCCCAGCATTTT. Protein product: CASSIAGTGFSNQPQHF.

This clonotype was detected a few times. The genes are TRBV29-1 and TRBJ2-1; D remains ambiguous. Trimming pared 7 bases from V and 4 bases from J, leaving 5 bases between. The CDR3 consists of 10 residues. Per germline, CDR1 SQVTM and CDR2 ANQGSEA. The CDR3 protein is CSAQYNEQFF. The DNA for the CDR3 is TGCAGCGCCCAGTACAATGAGCAGTTCTTC.

This clonotype was observed a few times. The genes are TRBV7-2 and TRBJ2-7; tentatively, D is TRBD1 or TRBD2 (5 bases each). The CDR3 runs to 15 residues. The germline V gene has CDR1 SGHTA and CDR2 FQGNSA. The V gene lost 5 bases and the J gene lost 3 bases, with 17 bases spanning the gap. The CDR3: CASSPTARDLYEQYF. DNA for the CDR3: TGTGCCAGCAGCCCCACGGCCAGGGACCTCTACGAGCAGTACTTC.

This chain connects TRBV25-1 to TRBJ2-3; D unclear. V was shortened by 1 base and J by 2 bases, with 7 bases between the two germline ends. Germline V gene sequence: CDR1 MGHDK, CDR2 SYGVNS. This CDR3 comprises 14 residues. CDR3 loop: CASSEFGNTDTQYF. The CDR3 DNA is TGTGCCAGCAGTGAATTTGGGAACACAGATACGCAGTATTTT.

The chain links TRBV7-2 to TRBJ2-7; D is undetermined. Germline CDR1 SGHTA, CDR2 FQGNSA. Trimming removed 1 base at V and 6 bases at J, with 13 bases between. The CDR3 runs to 14 residues. DNA of the CDR3: TGTGCCAGCAGCTTAGATGGTAACTCCGGCGAGCAGTACGTC. This translates into CASSLDGNSGEQYV.